This T cell receptor beta chain originates from a study of blood T cell repertoires in COVID-19. The repertoire was sequenced with immunoSEQ multiplex PCR; TCRdb's copy has only in-frame clones and lacks some. The table includes approximately 290,000 clones, about 80% detected once. Deletions cut 1 base from V and 0 bases from J, with 8 bases between. The CDR3 length is 15 residues. Germline assignment: CDR1 SGHDT and CDR2 YYEEEE. The sample was peripheral blood. V is TRBV5-6 and J is TRBJ2-4, with D possibly being TRBD1 (5 bases). The receptor's source is a person aged 70 to 79 with COVID-19, enrolled during active disease. The CDR3 reads CASSLRQLAKNIQYF. Written as DNA, the CDR3 is TGTGCCAGCAGCTTGAGACAGCTAGCCAAAAACATTCAGTACTTC.